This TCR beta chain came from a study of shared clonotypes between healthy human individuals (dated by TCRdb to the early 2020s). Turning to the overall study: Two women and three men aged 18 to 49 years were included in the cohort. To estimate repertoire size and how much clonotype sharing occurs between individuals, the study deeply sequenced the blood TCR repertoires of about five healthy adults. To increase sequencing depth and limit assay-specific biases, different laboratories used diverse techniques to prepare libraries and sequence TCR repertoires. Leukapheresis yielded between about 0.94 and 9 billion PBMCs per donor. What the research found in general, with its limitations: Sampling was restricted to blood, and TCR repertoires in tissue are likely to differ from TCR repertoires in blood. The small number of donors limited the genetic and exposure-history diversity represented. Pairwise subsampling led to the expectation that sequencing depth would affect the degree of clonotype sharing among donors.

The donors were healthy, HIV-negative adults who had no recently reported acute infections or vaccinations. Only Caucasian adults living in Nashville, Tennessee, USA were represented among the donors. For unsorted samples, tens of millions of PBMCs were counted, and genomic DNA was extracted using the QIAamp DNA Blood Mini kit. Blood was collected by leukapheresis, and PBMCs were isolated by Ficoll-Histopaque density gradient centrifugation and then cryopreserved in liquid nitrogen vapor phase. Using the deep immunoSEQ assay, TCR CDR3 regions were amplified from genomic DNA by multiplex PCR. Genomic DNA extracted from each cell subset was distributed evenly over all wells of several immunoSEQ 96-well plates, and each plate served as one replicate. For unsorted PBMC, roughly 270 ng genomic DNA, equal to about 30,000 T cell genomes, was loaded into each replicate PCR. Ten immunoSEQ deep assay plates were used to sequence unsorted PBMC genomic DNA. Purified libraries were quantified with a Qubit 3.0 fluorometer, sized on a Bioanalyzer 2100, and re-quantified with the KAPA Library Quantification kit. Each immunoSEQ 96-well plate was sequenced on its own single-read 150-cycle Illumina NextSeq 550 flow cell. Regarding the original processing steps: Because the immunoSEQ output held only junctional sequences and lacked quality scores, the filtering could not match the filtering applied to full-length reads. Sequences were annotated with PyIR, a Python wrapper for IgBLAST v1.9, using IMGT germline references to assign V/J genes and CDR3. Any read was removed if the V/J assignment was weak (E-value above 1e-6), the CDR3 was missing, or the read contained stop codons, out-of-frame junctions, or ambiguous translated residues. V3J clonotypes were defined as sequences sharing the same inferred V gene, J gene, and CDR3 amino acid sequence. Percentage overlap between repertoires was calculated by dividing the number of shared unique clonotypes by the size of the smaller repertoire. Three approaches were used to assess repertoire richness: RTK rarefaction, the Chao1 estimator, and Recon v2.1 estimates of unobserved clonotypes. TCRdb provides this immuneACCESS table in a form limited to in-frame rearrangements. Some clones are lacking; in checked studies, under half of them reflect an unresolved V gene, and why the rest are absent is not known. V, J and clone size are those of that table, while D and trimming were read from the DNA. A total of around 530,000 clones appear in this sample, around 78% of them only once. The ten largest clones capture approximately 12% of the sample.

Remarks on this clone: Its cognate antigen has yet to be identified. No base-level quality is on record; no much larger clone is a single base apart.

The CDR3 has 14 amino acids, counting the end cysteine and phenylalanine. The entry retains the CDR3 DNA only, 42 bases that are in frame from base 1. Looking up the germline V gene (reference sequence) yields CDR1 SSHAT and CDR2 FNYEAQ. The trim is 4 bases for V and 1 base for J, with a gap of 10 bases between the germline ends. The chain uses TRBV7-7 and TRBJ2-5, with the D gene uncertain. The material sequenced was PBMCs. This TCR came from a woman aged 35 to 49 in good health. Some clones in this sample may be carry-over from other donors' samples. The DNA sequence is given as TGTGCCAGCAGCTCATCTTTCTCCCAAGAGACCCAGTACTTC. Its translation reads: CASSSSFSQETQYF.